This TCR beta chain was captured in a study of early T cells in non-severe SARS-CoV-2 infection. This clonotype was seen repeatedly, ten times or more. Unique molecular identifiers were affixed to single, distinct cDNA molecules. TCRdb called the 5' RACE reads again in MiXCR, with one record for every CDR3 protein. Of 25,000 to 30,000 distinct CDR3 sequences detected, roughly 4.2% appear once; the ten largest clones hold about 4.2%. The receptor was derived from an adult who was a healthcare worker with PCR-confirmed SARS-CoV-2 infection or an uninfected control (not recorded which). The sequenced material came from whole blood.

CDR3 sequence (DNA): TGCGCCAGCAGCCAAGTGGGCAGTCGTGCGGTGTACACCTTC. Translated: CASSQVGSRAVYTF. The gene calls are TRBV4-1 and TRBJ1-2; D remains ambiguous. This CDR3 spans 14 amino acids. V lost 1 base and J 11 bases, leaving 17 bases between the germline ends. Germline CDR1 and CDR2: MGHRA and YSYEKL.